This TCR beta chain appears in the sequencing data of a study of follicular helper T cells after annual influenza vaccination. For the study at large: Across the 2013-2014, 2014-2015 and 2015-2016 vaccination seasons, some subjects were resampled. Study-wide results and limits: Plasmablast frequency change correlated with clonality change in ICOS+CD38+ cTfh.

As for this clone: The antigen is unknown. Other DNA sequences in the same sample also yield this CDR3.

Regarding time point: 2015-2016 season, pre-vaccination. Deletions cut 0 bases from V and 0 bases from J, with 9 bases between. The CDR3 is made up of 16 amino acids. CDR1 is MNHEY and CDR2 is SVGAGI in the germline V gene. Sequencing of TCRB used Survey level resolution. Profiled with immunoSEQ multiplex PCR; TCRdb holds only in-frame clones, not every one. The data hold 2,500 or so clones, with 75% to 85% observed a single time. This rearrangement joins TRBV6-5 to TRBJ2-1, with a tentative D call TRBD2 (5 bases). Specimen: CXCR5+ CD38- circulating T follicular helper cells from blood, collected on the day of influenza vaccination. Subset of the sample: circulating Tfh, non-naive CD4+CXCR5+PD-1+ (ICOS+CD38+ or ICOS-CD38-). The receptor was isolated from an adult who received the influenza vaccine. In DNA, the CDR3 is TGTGCCAGCAGTTACTCGTTCGCGGGCTCCTACAATGAGCAGTTCTTC. Residues: CASSYSFAGSYNEQFF.